These 19 T cell receptor beta chains came from one sample sequenced in a study of blood T cell repertoires in COVID-19. Method: immunoSEQ multiplex PCR; TCRdb's copy keeps in-frame clones and lacks some. The table has approximately 75,000 clones, around nine tenths seen once. Sequencing was carried out using peripheral blood. Receptors originate from a man aged 55 to 70 with acute or convalescent COVID-19.

This clone was recorded once. V gene TRBV2 combines with J gene TRBJ2-1, with TRBD1 matching over 7 bases. J lost 14 bases, V lost 6 bases, and 16 bases had no gene match. Per germline, CDR1 SNHLY and CDR2 FYNNEI. The CDR3 loop spans 14 amino acids. The CDR3 sequence is CASSAGTATLREFF. The CDR3 region has the DNA TGTGCCAGCAGCGCTGGGACAGCAACACTACGGGAGTTCTTC.

This clone has a handful of counts. The genes are TRBV18 and TRBJ1-1; TRBD1 matches at 7 bases. This CDR3 has 15 residues. Per germline, CDR1 KGHSH and CDR2 LQKENI. V was clipped by 4 bases and J by 2 bases; unmatched bases: 7. For the CDR3, the DNA is TGTGCCAGCTCACGGGGACAGACTGAAAACACTGAAGCTTTCTTT. It translates to CASSRGQTENTEAFF.

The chain couples TRBV5-1 to TRBJ2-5, with 8 bases fitting TRBD1. CDR1 SGHRS and CDR2 YFSETQ come from the germline V gene. The CDR3 length is 16 residues. J was trimmed by 1 base and V by 5 bases; bases with no gene match: 10. This CDR3 is CASRPSGTGPQETQYF. The CDR3 nucleotides are TGCGCCAGCAGACCCTCCGGGACAGGTCCCCAAGAGACCCAGTACTTC.

The V call is TRBV5-4, the J call TRBJ2-1; TRBD1 matches at 10 bases. The germline V gene has CDR1 SGHNT and CDR2 YYREEE (reference sequence). This CDR3 is built from 15 residues. V gave up 3 bases and J gave up 9 bases; unmatched junction bases: 9. CDR3 residues: CASSSPGQGITEQFF. The CDR3 coding sequence is TGTGCCAGCAGCTCCCCGGGACAGGGGATTACTGAGCAGTTCTTC.

In regard to this clone: Other DNA sequences in this sample translate to the same CDR3. This chain connects TRBV10-3 to TRBJ2-7, with 10 bases matching TRBD2. This CDR3 is built from 14 residues. Germline trimming cut 4 bases from V and 2 bases from J; bases unmatched to any gene: 2. Per germline, CDR1 ENHRY and CDR2 SYGVKD. For the CDR3, the DNA is TGTGCCATCAGTGGGCTAGCGGGAGCCTACGAGCAGTACTTC. Translating it yields CAISGLAGAYEQYF.

The CDR3 DNA is TGTGCCAGCAGCTTTAACAGAGGAAACACCATATATTTT. Its translation: CASSFNRGNTIYF. The chain is built from TRBV14 and TRBJ1-3, with D unclear. The germline V and J ends were trimmed by 5 bases and 4 bases, with 9 bases remaining between them. CDR3 size: 13 residues. Looked up from germline, CDR1 is SGHDN and CDR2 is FVKESK.

V usage is TRBV4-2 and J usage is TRBJ2-7; 8 bases fit TRBD2. The CDR3 contains 15 residues. Germline V gene sequence: CDR1 LGHNA, CDR2 YNFKEQ. Trimming at V came to 5 bases and at J to 2 bases, leaving 8 bases not matched to a gene. CDR3 sequence (DNA): TGTGCCAGCAGCACCCAGATTAGCGGGGCCTACGAGCAGTACTTC. It is translated as CASSTQISGAYEQYF.

The CDR3 region has the DNA TGTGCCAGCACCGTAGGACAGGGGGCCGACGAGCAGTACTTC. Protein product: CASTVGQGADEQYF. This chain joins TRBV2 and TRBJ2-7; TRBD1 agrees at 11 bases. CDR1 and CDR2 (germline): SNHLY, FYNNEI. V lost 7 bases and J lost 5; bases outside the gene matches: 7. CDR3 size: 14 residues.

The chain couples TRBV6-5 to TRBJ1-3; perhaps TRBD1 as D (6 bases). Germline V gene lookup returns CDR1 MNHEY and CDR2 SVGAGI. Trimming took 2 bases from V and 0 from J, leaving 11 bases between them. The CDR3 has 16 residues. The CDR3 sequence: CASSYGGLSSGNTIYF. Written as DNA, the CDR3 is TGTGCCAGCAGTTACGGGGGCCTTAGCTCTGGAAACACCATATATTTT.

A single count supports this clone. The rearrangement joins TRBV11-3 to TRBJ2-7; 11 bases fit TRBD1. The germline V gene encodes CDR1 SGHNT and CDR2 YENEEA. CDR3 length equals 14 residues. After removal of 8 bases from V and 4 bases from J, the junction contained 7 bases not matched to a gene. The CDR3 DNA follows: TGTGCCAGCCCGGGACAGGGGGGAATTTACGAGCAGTACTTC. Residues: CASPGQGGIYEQYF.

This clone was counted a single time. This chain links TRBV9 with TRBJ2-3, with D perhaps matching TRBD1 (5 bases). Germline values: CDR1 SGDLS, CDR2 YYNGEE. The CDR3 loop spans 14 amino acids. Between the trimmed V and J ends, which lost 0 bases and 1 base, there was a span of 6 bases. This CDR3 reads CASSVEGGTDTQYF. Written as DNA, the CDR3 is TGTGCCAGCAGCGTAGAAGGGGGCACAGATACGCAGTATTTT.

V is TRBV5-1 and J is TRBJ2-3; 8 nucleotides line up with TRBD2. There are 15 residues in the CDR3. Germline values: CDR1 SGHRS, CDR2 YFSETQ. V lost 4 bases, J lost 3 bases, and 7 bases stayed unmatched. CDR3 nucleotides: TGCGCCAGCAGCCCGGGACTAGATGTAACAGATACGCAGTATTTT. This gives the protein CASSPGLDVTDTQYF.

This chain uses TRBV6-5 with TRBJ2-1; 7 nucleotides agree with TRBD2. The V segment lost 11 bases and the J segment 5 bases; nucleotides outside the gene matches: 12. Germline CDR1 and CDR2: MNHEY and SVGAGI. The CDR3 sequence is 14 residues long. CDR3 amino acids: CASSVKLADNEQFF. As DNA, the CDR3 is TGTGCCTCTTCCGTTAAGCTAGCGGACAATGAGCAGTTCTTC.

The table lists this clone with a count of one. V gene TRBV21-1 combines with J gene TRBJ2-3; the table's D call of TRBD2 was not tested on the DNA. TRBV21-1 is a recognized pseudogene. CDR3 length equals 19 residues. In nucleotides, the CDR3 is TGTGCCAGCAGCAAAGGGAAAGGGCTGGCGAGGGAGTGGGCAGATACGCAGTATTTT. Its protein product is CASSKGKGLAREWADTQYF.

The V call is TRBV7-9, the J call TRBJ1-2; D is unclear. From germline, CDR1 is SEHNR and CDR2 FQNEAQ (reference sequence). The CDR3 loop spans 12 amino acids. Trimming took off 6 bases at V and 1 base at J, with 6 bases between the two ends. CDR3 region: CASSFFNYGYTF. CDR3 DNA: TGTGCCAGCAGTTTCTTTAACTATGGCTACACCTTC.

The V gene is TRBV3-1 (or the pseudogene TRBV3-2), the J gene TRBJ1-2; 7 bases are a match to TRBD1. Trimming took 4 bases from V and 1 from J; bases not matched to a gene: 6. The CDR3 is 15 amino acids. Germline V gene lookup returns CDR1 LGHDT and CDR2 YNNKEL (reference sequence). CDR3 in DNA: TGTGCCAGCAGCCGGAGACAGGGCCTTAACTATGGCTACACCTTC. Translation gives CASSRRQGLNYGYTF.

The chain combines TRBV3-1 (or the pseudogene TRBV3-2) with TRBJ1-1, with TRBD1 matching 7 bases. This CDR3 region has 14 residues. Germline-derived CDR1 and CDR2 are LGHDT and YNNKEL (reference sequence). Trimming removed 3 bases from V and 3 bases from J; junction bases left unmatched: 4. CDR3 sequence reads: CASSQSDRDTEAFF. Written as DNA, the CDR3 is TGTGCCAGCAGCCAGTCAGACAGGGACACTGAAGCTTTCTTT.

V usage is TRBV6-5 and J usage is TRBJ1-2, with TRBD1 matching 7 bases. This CDR3 comprises 15 residues. Germline assignment: CDR1 MNHEY and CDR2 SVGAGI. Trimming removed 6 bases from V and 3 bases from J; junction bases left unmatched: 10. The CDR3 loop is CASRPTGERDYGYTF. For the CDR3, the DNA is TGTGCCAGCAGACCAACAGGGGAACGAGACTATGGCTACACCTTC.

V is TRBV19 and J is TRBJ2-5; D not resolved. The CDR3 has 15 amino acids. V gave up 4 bases and J gave up 3 bases, with 15 bases separating them. The germline V gene encodes CDR1 LNHDA and CDR2 SQIVND (reference sequence). The CDR3 region has the DNA TGTGCCAGTAGTACCTACGGAGTTCCCGAAGAGACCCAGTACTTC. Its translation is CASSTYGVPEETQYF.